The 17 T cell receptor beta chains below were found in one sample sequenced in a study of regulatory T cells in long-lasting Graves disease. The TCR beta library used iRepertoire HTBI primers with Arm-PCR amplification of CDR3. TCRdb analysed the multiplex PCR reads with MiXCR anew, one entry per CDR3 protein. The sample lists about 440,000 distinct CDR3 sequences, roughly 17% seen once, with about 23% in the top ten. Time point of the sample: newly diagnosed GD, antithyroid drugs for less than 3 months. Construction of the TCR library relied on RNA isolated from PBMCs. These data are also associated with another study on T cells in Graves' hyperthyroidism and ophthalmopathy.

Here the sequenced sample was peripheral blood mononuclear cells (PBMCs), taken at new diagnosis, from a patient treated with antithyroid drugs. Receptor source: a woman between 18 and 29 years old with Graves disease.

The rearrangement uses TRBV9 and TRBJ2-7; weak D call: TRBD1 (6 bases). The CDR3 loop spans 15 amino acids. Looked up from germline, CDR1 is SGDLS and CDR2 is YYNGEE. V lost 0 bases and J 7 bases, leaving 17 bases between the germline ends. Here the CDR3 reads CASSVDLQGYEEQYF. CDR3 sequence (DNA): TGTGCCAGCAGCGTAGACCTCCAGGGGTACGAAGAGCAGTACTTC.

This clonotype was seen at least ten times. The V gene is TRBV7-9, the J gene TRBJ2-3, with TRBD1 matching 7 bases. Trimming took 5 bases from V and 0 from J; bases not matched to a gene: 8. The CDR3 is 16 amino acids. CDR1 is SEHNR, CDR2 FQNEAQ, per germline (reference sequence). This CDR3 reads CASSPKEGQSTDTQYF. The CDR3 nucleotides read TGTGCCAGCAGCCCCAAAGAGGGACAGAGCACAGATACGCAGTATTTT.

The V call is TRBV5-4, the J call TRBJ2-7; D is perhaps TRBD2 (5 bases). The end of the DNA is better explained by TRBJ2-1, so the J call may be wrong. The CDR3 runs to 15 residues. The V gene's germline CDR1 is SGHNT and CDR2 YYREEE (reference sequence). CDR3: CASSSLGRSNNEQFF. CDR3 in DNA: TGTGCCAGCAGCTCACTAGGTAGGAGTAACAATGAGCAGTTCTTC.

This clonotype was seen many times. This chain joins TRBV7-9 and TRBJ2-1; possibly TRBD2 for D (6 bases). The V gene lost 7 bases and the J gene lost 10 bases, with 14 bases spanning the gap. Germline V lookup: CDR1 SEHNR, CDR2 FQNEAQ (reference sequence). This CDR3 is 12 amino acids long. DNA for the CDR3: TGTGCCAGCACCGTGGTCGCGGGAGAGCAGTTCTTC. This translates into CASTVVAGEQFF.

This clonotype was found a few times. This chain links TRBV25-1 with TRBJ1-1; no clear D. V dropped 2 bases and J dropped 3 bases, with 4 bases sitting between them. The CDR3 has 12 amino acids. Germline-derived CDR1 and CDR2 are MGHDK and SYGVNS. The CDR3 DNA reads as TGTGCCAGCAGTGAACTTGACACTGAAGCTTTCTTT. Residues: CASSELDTEAFF. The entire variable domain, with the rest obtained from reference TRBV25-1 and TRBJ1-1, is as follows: EADIYQTPRYLVIGTGKKITLECSQTMGHDKMYWYQQDPGMELHLIHYSYGVNSTEKGDLSSESTVSRIRTEHFPLTLESARPSHTSQYLCASSELDTEAFFGQGTRLTVV.

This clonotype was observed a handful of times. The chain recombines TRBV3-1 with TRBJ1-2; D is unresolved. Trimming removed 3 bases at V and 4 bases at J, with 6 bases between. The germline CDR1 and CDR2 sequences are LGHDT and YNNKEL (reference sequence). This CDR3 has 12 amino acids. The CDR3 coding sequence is TGTGCCAGCAGCCATGGGAGCTATGGCTACACCTTC. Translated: CASSHGSYGYTF.

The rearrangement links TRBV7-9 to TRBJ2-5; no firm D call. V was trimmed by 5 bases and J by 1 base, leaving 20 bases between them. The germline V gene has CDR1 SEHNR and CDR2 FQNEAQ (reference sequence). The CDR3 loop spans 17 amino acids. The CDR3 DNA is TGTGCCAGCAGCCTAAATCCCGCTACGGCAGGCCAAGAGACCCAGTACTTC. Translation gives CASSLNPATAGQETQYF.

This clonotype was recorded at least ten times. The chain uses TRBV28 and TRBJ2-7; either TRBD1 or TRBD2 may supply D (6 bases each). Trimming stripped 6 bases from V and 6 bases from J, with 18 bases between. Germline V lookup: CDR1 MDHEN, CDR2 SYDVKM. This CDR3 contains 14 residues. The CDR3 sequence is CASRKQGWGVEQYF. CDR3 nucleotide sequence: TGTGCCAGCAGAAAACAGGGATGGGGGGTCGAGCAGTACTTC.

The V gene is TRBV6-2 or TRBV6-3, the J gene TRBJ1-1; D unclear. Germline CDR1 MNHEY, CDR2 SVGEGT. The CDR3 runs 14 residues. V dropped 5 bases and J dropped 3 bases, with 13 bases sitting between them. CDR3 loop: CASSPNGVDTEAFF. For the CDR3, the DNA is TGTGCCAGCAGTCCCAATGGGGTGGACACTGAAGCTTTCTTT.

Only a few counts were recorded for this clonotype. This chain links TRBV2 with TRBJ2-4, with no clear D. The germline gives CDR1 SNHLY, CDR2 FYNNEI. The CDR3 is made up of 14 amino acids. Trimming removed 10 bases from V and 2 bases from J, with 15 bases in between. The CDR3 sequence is CATSTIGTKNIQYF. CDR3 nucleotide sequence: TGTGCCACCAGCACGATAGGGACCAAAAACATTCAGTACTTC.

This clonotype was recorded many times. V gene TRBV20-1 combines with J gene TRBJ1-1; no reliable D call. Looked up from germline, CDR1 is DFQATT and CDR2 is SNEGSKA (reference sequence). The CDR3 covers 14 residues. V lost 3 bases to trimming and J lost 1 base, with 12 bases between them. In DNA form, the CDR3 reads TGCAGTGCTAGCCCGAAGGCGGGGAACACTGAAGCTTTCTTT. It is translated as CSASPKAGNTEAFF.

The DNA for the CDR3 is TGTGCCAGCAGTTTACAGGGGACAGGACTGAGTTCACCCCTCCACTTT. It translates to CASSLQGTGLSSPLHF. The chain joins TRBV28 to TRBJ1-6, with TRBD1 matching 8 bases. CDR1 and CDR2 from the germline V gene are MDHEN and SYDVKM. The ends lost 2 bases at V and 9 bases at J; junction bases unmatched: 9. The CDR3 has 16 residues. The full variable domain, in which reference TRBV28 and TRBJ1-6 provide the parts outside the CDR3, is DVKVTQSSRYLVKRTGEKVFLECVQDMDHENMFWYRQDPGLGLRLIYFSYDVKMKEKGDIPEGYSVSREKKERFSLILESASTNQTSMYLCASSLQGTGLSSPLHFGNGTRLTVT.

The DNA for the CDR3 is TGTGCCAGCTGGGGCATACGCGGGGAGCTGTTTTTT. This gives the protein CASWGIRGELFF. V is TRBV6-4 and J is TRBJ2-2, with D possibly matching TRBD1 (5 bases). The V end lost 8 bases, the J end lost 7 bases, and 11 bases lay between the germline ends. The length of the CDR3 is 12 residues. Germline CDR1 is MRHNA and CDR2 is SNTAGT.

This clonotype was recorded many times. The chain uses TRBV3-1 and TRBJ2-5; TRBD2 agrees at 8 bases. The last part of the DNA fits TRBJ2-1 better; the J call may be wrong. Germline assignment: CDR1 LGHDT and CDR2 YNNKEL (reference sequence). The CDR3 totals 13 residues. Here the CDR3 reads CASSQGLAGEQFF. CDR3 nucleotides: TGTGCCAGCAGCCAAGGTCTAGCGGGCGAGCAGTTCTTC.

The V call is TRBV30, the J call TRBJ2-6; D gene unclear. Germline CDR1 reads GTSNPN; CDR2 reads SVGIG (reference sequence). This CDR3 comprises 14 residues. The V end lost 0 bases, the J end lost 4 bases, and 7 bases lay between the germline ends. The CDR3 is CAWSVGSGANVLTF. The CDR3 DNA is TGTGCCTGGAGTGTGGGGTCCGGGGCCAACGTCCTGACTTTC. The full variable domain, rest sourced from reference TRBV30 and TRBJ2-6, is SQTIHQWPATLVQPVGSPLSLECTVEGTSNPNLYWYRQAAGRGLQLLFYSVGIGQISSEVPQNLSASRPQDRQFILSSKKLLLSDSGFYLCAWSVGSGANVLTFGAGSRLTVL.

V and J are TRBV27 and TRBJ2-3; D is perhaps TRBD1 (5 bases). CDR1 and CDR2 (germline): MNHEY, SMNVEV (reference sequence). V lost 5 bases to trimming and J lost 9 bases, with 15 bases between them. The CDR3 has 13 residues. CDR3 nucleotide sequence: TGTGCCAGCAGTCAGTCGCTGGCAGGGACGCAGTATTTT. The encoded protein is CASSQSLAGTQYF.

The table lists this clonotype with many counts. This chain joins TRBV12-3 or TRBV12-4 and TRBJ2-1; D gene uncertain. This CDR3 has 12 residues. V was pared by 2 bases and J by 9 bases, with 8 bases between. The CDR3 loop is CASSLLVGEQFF. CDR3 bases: TGTGCCAGCAGTTTACTGGTGGGTGAGCAGTTCTTC.